These T cell receptor beta chains were read from a single sample in a study of T cell clonotyping in hematopoietic cell transplantation. Sequencing was performed with immunoSEQ multiplex PCR; in TCRdb, only in-frame clones are kept and a portion is missing. The sample lists 17,000 or so clones, roughly 70% occurring once. Material: peripheral blood mononuclear cells. Source of these receptors: an older woman in good health. Some clones in this sample may be carry-over from other donors' samples. CDR3s include the opening cysteine and the closing phenylalanine or tryptophan. The D gene is left open where the match is weak. Clone size, where shown, is once, few, many, or a class for clones that have expanded.

>TRBJ1-5|.|few|TRBV6-5
CASSSLGVSNQPQHF
TGTGCCAGCAGTTCCCTGGGAGTTAGCAATCAGCCCCAGCATTTT
>TRBJ1-2|TRBD1|once|TRBV4-3
CASSPDRGDQGGYTF
TGCGCCAGCAGCCCCGACAGGGGCGATCAGGGTGGCTACACCTTC
>TRBJ1-3|.|.|TRBV6-4
CASSGYTSGNTIYF
TGTGCCAGCAGTGGTTACACCTCTGGAAACACCATATATTTT
>TRBJ2-3|.|.|TRBV9
CASSGAPPGTDTQYF
TGTGCCAGCAGCGGAGCCCCTCCGGGTACAGATACGCAGTATTTT
>TRBJ2-2|.|.|TRBV2
CASSDHGGNTGELFF
TGTGCCAGCAGTGACCACGGGGGGAACACCGGGGAGCTGTTTTTT
>TRBJ2-7|.|.|TRBV2
CASRVGSYEQYF
TGTGCCAGCAGGGTCGGGAGTTACGAGCAGTACTTC
>TRBJ1-6|.|.|TRBV27
CASSPLGANSPLHF
TGTGCCAGCAGTCCCCTTGGGGCCAACTCACCCCTCCACTTT
>TRBJ1-5|TRBD1|.|TRBV10-3
CAISTGGDQPQHF
TGTGCCATAAGTACAGGGGGCGATCAGCCCCAGCATTTT
>TRBJ1-2|TRBD1|.|TRBV25-1
CASSEQTGVEGYTF
TGTGCCAGCAGTGAACAGACAGGGGTAGAGGGCTACACCTTC
>TRBJ2-7|TRBD1|few|TRBV5-4
CASSLEGGQGSYEQYF
TGTGCCAGCAGCTTGGAGGGGGGACAGGGATCCTACGAGCAGTACTTC
>TRBJ1-2|TRBD1|few|TRBV19
CASSFWGQSNYGYTF
TGTGCCAGTAGTTTCTGGGGACAGAGCAACTATGGCTACACCTTC
>TRBJ1-5|.|.|TRBV4-1
CASSGTGYSNQPQHF
TGCGCCAGCAGCGGAACAGGTTATAGCAATCAGCCCCAGCATTTT
>TRBJ1-1|.|.|TRBV19
CASSAGSSKAFF
TGTGCCAGTAGTGCCGGGTCTTCGAAGGCTTTCTTT
>TRBJ1-4|TRBD1|.|TRBV2
CASSDTDRATATNEKLFF
TGTGCCAGCAGTGATACGGACAGGGCTACGGCAACTAATGAAAAACTGTTTTTT
>TRBJ1-2|.|.|TRBV4-3
CASSPIAVNYGYTF
TGCGCCAGCAGCCCCATTGCAGTTAACTATGGCTACACCTTC
>TRBJ2-6|.|.|TRBV30
CAWLGWRTGVTGANVLTF
TGTGCCTGGCTTGGATGGCGGACCGGGGTAACTGGGGCCAACGTCCTGACTTTC
>TRBJ2-3|.|once|TRBV7-9
CASSLGMEIDTQYF
TGTGCCAGCAGCTTGGGGATGGAGATAGATACGCAGTATTTT
>TRBJ2-1|.|.|TRBV5-6
CASSYLAAGWDNEQFF
TGTGCCAGCAGCTACCTGGCGGCGGGGTGGGACAATGAGCAGTTCTTC
>TRBJ1-2|.|.|TRBV14
CASSRGSFYTF
TGTGCCAGCAGCCGGGGATCCTTTTACACCTTC
>TRBJ2-7|.|.|TRBV27
CASSVNRVYEQYF
TGTGCCAGCAGTGTAAACAGGGTCTACGAGCAGTACTTC
>TRBJ2-7|.|.|TRBV10-3
CAISVSDGYEQYF
TGTGCCATCAGCGTCTCAGACGGATACGAGCAGTACTTC
>TRBJ2-2|TRBD2|few|TRBV7-7
CASSPYLGLAGTGELFF
TGTGCTAGCAGCCCCTATCTCGGGCTAGCGGGGACCGGGGAGCTGTTTTTT
>TRBJ1-6|.|.|TRBV7-2
CASSQWAISSPLHF
TGTGCCAGCAGCCAGTGGGCCATATCTTCACCCCTCCACTTT
>TRBJ2-1|TRBD2|.|TRBV5-1
CASSLAAGGYNEQFF
TGCGCCAGCAGCTTGGCAGCGGGGGGATACAATGAGCAGTTCTTC
>TRBJ1-1|.|.|TRBV5-6
CASSLWGNTEAFF
TGTGCCAGCAGCTTGTGGGGAAACACTGAAGCTTTCTTT
>TRBJ2-7|.|.|TRBV30
CAWSQGLLAGEQYF
TGTGCCTGGAGTCAGGGGTTACTGGCCGGCGAGCAGTACTTC
>TRBJ1-1|.|.|TRBV6-5
CASRGQNTEAFF
TGTGCCAGCAGGGGACAGAACACTGAAGCTTTCTTT
>TRBJ2-3|TRBD1|few|TRBV11-1
CASSHRGGTDTQYF
TGTGCCAGCAGCCACAGGGGAGGCACAGATACGCAGTATTTT
>TRBJ1-5|.|.|TRBV5-8
CASSLDASYQPQHF
TGTGCCAGCAGCTTGGATGCCAGTTATCAGCCCCAGCATTTT
>TRBJ2-7|.|.|TRBV29-1
CSGSGGAYEQYF
TGCAGCGGTTCAGGGGGGGCCTACGAGCAGTACTTC
>TRBJ2-5|.|.|TRBV28
CASSFPGLQETQYF
TGTGCCAGCAGTTTCCCAGGCCTCCAAGAGACCCAGTACTTC
>TRBJ2-5|TRBD2|few|TRBV7-8
CASSSGRMETQYF
TGTGCCAGCAGTAGCGGGAGGATGGAGACCCAGTACTTC
>TRBJ1-5|.|.|TRBV9
CASSVEPNQPQHF
TGTGCCAGCAGCGTGGAACCAAATCAGCCCCAGCATTTT
>TRBJ2-7|.|.|TRBV2
CASSEGDLSRQYF
TGTGCCAGCAGTGAGGGAGACTTGAGTCGGCAGTACTTC
>TRBJ1-2|.|.|TRBV5-6
CASSLVPGPGGYTF
TGTGCCAGCAGCTTGGTCCCAGGGCCTGGTGGCTACACCTTC
>TRBJ1-2|TRBD1|.|TRBV9
CASSVFGQGPGGYTF
TGTGCCAGCAGCGTTTTTGGACAGGGGCCTGGCGGCTACACCTTC
>TRBJ1-2|.|.|TRBV28
CASSFGGTGNYGYTF
TGTGCCAGCAGTTTCGGAGGGACTGGGAACTATGGCTACACCTTC
>TRBJ2-7|.|.|TRBV28
CASSLAPSSYEQYF
TGTGCCAGCAGTTTGGCCCCGAGCTCCTACGAGCAGTACTTC
>TRBJ2-2|.|.|TRBV9
CASSRRAMDTGELFF
TGTGCCAGCAGCCGGAGGGCCATGGACACCGGGGAGCTGTTTTTT
>TRBJ2-4|TRBD2|.|TRBV4-1
CASSQDRSRVAGGGSKNIQYF
TGCGCCAGCAGCCAAGATCGTTCTAGAGTAGCGGGAGGGGGGTCCAAAAACATTCAGTACTTC
>TRBJ2-2|.|.|TRBV19
CASSIKRMRAYSNTGELFF
TGTGCCAGTAGTATAAAGCGAATGCGGGCATACTCGAACACCGGGGAGCTGTTTTTT
>TRBJ2-1|TRBD2|.|TRBV5-1
CASSDITGTRTEEQFF
TGCGCCAGCAGCGATATCACCGGGACTAGGACGGAGGAGCAGTTCTTC
>TRBJ1-1|.|.|TRBV5-1
CASSLASGTEAFF
TGCGCCAGCAGCTTGGCCTCAGGAACTGAAGCTTTCTTT
>TRBJ2-7|TRBD1|.|TRBV5-1
CASSPPGQGKGEQYF
TGCGCCAGCAGCCCGCCGGGACAGGGGAAGGGCGAGCAGTACTTC
>TRBJ2-2|.|.|TRBV9
CASSVRRERANTGELFF
TGTGCCAGCAGCGTAAGGAGGGAAAGGGCGAACACCGGGGAGCTGTTTTTT
>TRBJ1-1|.|.|TRBV19
CASGRGTGAEAFF
TGTGCCAGTGGAAGGGGGACGGGGGCTGAAGCTTTCTTT
>TRBJ1-5|.|once|TRBV27
CASTSRGTGLGGAQHF
TGTGCCAGCACCTCCCGGGGCACAGGTCTAGGGGGGGCCCAGCATTTT
>TRBJ2-7|.|.|TRBV27
CASSTRGTLRYEQYF
TGTGCCAGCAGCACACGGGGCACTCTCCGCTACGAGCAGTACTTC
>TRBJ2-5|TRBD1|.|TRBV5-6
CASSIQGARETQYF
TGTGCCAGCAGCATACAGGGGGCACGGGAGACCCAGTACTTC
>TRBJ1-1|.|.|TRBV5-6
CASSLDYQVEGTEAFF
TGTGCCAGCAGCTTGGACTATCAGGTTGAGGGGACTGAAGCTTTCTTT
>TRBJ2-7|.|.|TRBV28
CASIPAGAYEQYF
TGTGCCAGCATTCCGGCAGGAGCTTACGAGCAGTACTTC
>TRBJ2-7|.|.|TRBV5-8
CASSSRVTYEQYF
TGTGCCAGCAGCTCAAGGGTAACCTACGAGCAGTACTTC
>TRBJ1-2|TRBD1|.|TRBV6-5
CASSYSGQGSYGYTF
TGTGCCAGCAGTTACTCGGGACAGGGCAGCTATGGCTACACCTTC
>TRBJ1-5|.|.|TRBV19
CASSIPAANQPQHF
TGTGCCAGTAGTATTCCCGCAGCTAATCAGCCCCAGCATTTT